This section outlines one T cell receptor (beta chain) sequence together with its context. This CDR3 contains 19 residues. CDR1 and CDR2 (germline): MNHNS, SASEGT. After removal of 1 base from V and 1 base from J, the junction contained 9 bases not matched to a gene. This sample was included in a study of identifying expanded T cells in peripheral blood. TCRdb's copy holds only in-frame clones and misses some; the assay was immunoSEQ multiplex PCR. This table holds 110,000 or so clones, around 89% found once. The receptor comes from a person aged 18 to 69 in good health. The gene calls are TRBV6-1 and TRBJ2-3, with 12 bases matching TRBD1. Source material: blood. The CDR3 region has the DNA TGTGCCAGCAGTGAAGGGTCCCTAGGGACAGGGGGCGGCACAGATACGCAGTATTTT. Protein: CASSEGSLGTGGGTDTQYF.